These 15 T cell receptor beta chains were sequenced from one sample in a study of CD8 T cells in Susac syndrome. Random hexamers were used to reverse transcribe an amount of roughly 0.5 to 1 ug RNA. MiXCR, applied by TCRdb to the immunoSEQ multiplex PCR reads, yields one record per CDR3 protein. The profile covers about 280,000 distinct CDR3 sequences, with approximately 85% appearing a single time and over 0.1% taken by the ten largest. Material: CD8+ T cells from PBMCs. Source of these receptors: a human donor with multiple sclerosis.

The chain carries TRBV29-1 and TRBJ2-3, with 8 nucleotides matching TRBD2. Germline trimming cut 7 bases from V and 6 bases from J; bases unmatched to any gene: 15. This CDR3 has 15 residues. The germline V gene has CDR1 SQVTM and CDR2 ANQGSEA. CDR3 protein: CSAIPGLENRDTQYF. The CDR3 region has the DNA TGCAGCGCTATTCCGGGACTAGAGAACAGGGATACGCAGTATTTT.

V and J are TRBV7-2 and TRBJ2-1, with a weak D call TRBD2 (6 bases). Germline V gives CDR1 SGHTA, CDR2 FQGNSA. Trimming took off 0 bases at V and 2 bases at J, with 8 bases between the two ends. The CDR3 is 15 amino acids. CDR3 protein: CASSLAGGPYNEQFF. Here the CDR3 DNA reads TGTGCCAGCAGCTTAGCGGGGGGTCCCTACAATGAGCAGTTCTTC.

The chain links TRBV20-1 to TRBJ1-3, with D uncertain. V lost 7 bases and J 4 bases, leaving 14 bases between the germline ends. Germline assignment: CDR1 DFQATT and CDR2 SNEGSKA (reference sequence). The CDR3 contains 13 residues. CDR3 bases: TGCAGTGGAGGCCCCCCAGGCGGAAACACCATATATTTT. This codes for CSGGPPGGNTIYF.

This clonotype was detected only once. The chain has TRBV2 and TRBJ1-2; D gene uncertain. V lost 5 bases to trimming and J lost 6 bases, with 16 bases between them. Germline-derived CDR1 and CDR2 are SNHLY and FYNNEI. This CDR3 contains 14 residues. The CDR3 sequence is CASSLPSPLHGYTF. The CDR3, as DNA: TGTGCCAGCAGTCTCCCCTCTCCATTACATGGCTACACCTTC.

The gene calls are TRBV23-1 and TRBJ2-7, with D tentatively TRBD1 (5 bases). TRBV23-1 is recorded as an ORF, its role being uncertain. The CDR3 loop spans 14 amino acids. Deletions cut 7 bases from V and 6 bases from J, with 19 bases between. CDR3 loop: CASIKKGLGIEQYF. The DNA for the CDR3 is TGCGCCAGCATCAAAAAGGGGTTAGGGATCGAGCAGTACTTC.

V is TRBV5-4 and J is TRBJ1-6; D is perhaps TRBD1 (5 bases). V was clipped by 0 bases and J by 0 bases, with 13 bases between them. Germline assignment: CDR1 SGHNT and CDR2 YYREEE (reference sequence). The CDR3 extends over 18 amino acids. The CDR3 nucleotides are TGTGCCAGCAGCTTGGATCGTCAGGGAATCTCCTATAATTCACCCCTCCACTTT. Its protein product is CASSLDRQGISYNSPLHF.

This clonotype was seen only once. The DNA of the CDR3 is TGCGCCAGCTCTCCGACTAGCGGGAAGGACAATGAGCAGTTCTTC. This gives the protein CASSPTSGKDNEQFF. The gene calls are TRBV10-2 and TRBJ2-1; 11 bases are a match to TRBD2. CDR1 is WSHSY, CDR2 SAAADI, per germline. J gave up 5 bases and V 8 bases, and 8 bases lay outside the gene matches. The CDR3 contains 15 residues.

On this clonotype itself: Germline is not matched at one junction end, which may reflect a read error. This chain connects TRBV12-3 or TRBV12-4 to TRBJ2-1; D is uncertain. The CDR3 covers 12 residues. CDR3 sequence reads: CASSLLGNERFF. In DNA, the CDR3 is TGTGCCAGCAGTTTACTTGGGAATGAGCGGTTCTTC.

The chain recombines TRBV29-1 with TRBJ2-2, with TRBD1 matching 9 bases. CDR3 length: 15 residues. V gave up 6 bases and J gave up 5 bases; unmatched junction bases: 10. Germline CDR1 reads SQVTM; CDR2 reads ANQGSEA. As DNA, the CDR3 is TGCAGCGTGCGGACAGGGGAAGTTGGGACCGGGGAGCTGTTTTTT. Protein sequence: CSVRTGEVGTGELFF.

The V gene is TRBV9, the J gene TRBJ2-2, with TRBD2 matching 9 bases. CDR3 size: 17 residues. Germline CDR1 SGDLS, CDR2 YYNGEE. Trimming took 4 bases from V and 4 from J; bases not matched to a gene: 11. This CDR3 reads CASSHPFSGRGTGELFF. For the CDR3, the DNA is TGTGCCAGCAGCCACCCCTTTAGCGGGAGAGGCACCGGGGAGCTGTTTTTT.

The gene calls are TRBV2 and TRBJ2-7; D is possibly TRBD2 (6 bases). Trimming shortened V by 6 bases and J by 2 bases, and 11 bases separated the two germline ends. The length of the CDR3 is 13 residues. Germline CDR1 reads SNHLY; CDR2 reads FYNNEI. DNA of the CDR3: TGTGCCAGCAGAGCTAGCGCTACCTACGAGCAGTACTTC. This translates into CASRASATYEQYF.

V and J are TRBV9 and TRBJ2-6, with TRBD1 matching 7 bases. Germline V gives CDR1 SGDLS, CDR2 YYNGEE. Losses at the gene ends were 2 bases for V and 0 bases for J; bases not matched to a gene: 2. The CDR3 is 16 residues long. The CDR3 sequence: CASSVRDSSGANVLTF. The CDR3 nucleotides are TGTGCCAGCAGCGTTCGGGACAGCTCTGGGGCCAACGTCCTGACTTTC.

The CDR3 sequence is CSARVLWGSDYEQYF. CDR3 coding DNA: TGCAGTGCTAGAGTCCTATGGGGATCGGACTACGAGCAGTACTTC. The gene calls are TRBV20-1 and TRBJ2-7; unclear D gene. Germline values: CDR1 DFQATT, CDR2 SNEGSKA (reference sequence). Trimming shortened V by 1 base and J by 3 bases, and 16 bases separated the two germline ends. The CDR3 has 15 amino acids.

The table lists this clonotype with a count of one. The chain recombines TRBV5-1 with TRBJ1-4; tentatively, D is TRBD1 (6 bases). Trimming pared 4 bases from V and 4 bases from J, leaving 14 bases between. The CDR3 sequence is 15 residues long. The germline CDR1 and CDR2 sequences are SGHRS and YFSETQ. CDR3 coding DNA: TGCGCCAGCAGCCCAACAGGGCCTTTTAATGAAAAACTGTTTTTT. This encodes CASSPTGPFNEKLFF.

Points on this clonotype: The germline gene is not matched at one end of the junction; a read error may be the cause. The chain couples TRBV5-1 to TRBJ2-5; D gene ambiguous. The CDR3 has 14 amino acids. Looked up from germline, CDR1 is SGHRS and CDR2 is YFSETQ. The CDR3 region is CASSTRRPHETPYF. The CDR3 nucleotides read TGCGCCAGCAGTACCCGACGGCCCCATGAGACCCCGTACTTC.